This TCR beta chain was sequenced during a study of T cells expressing NK-cell markers. Background on the study: Seven of eight sequenced donors tested HCMV-seropositive; one tested seronegative.

Study-level results: HCMV specificity of the expanded NKG2C+ T cell clones was not established.

One entry per CDR3 protein, without DNA, is what TCRdb gives after re-calling the 5' RACE reads. This repertoire includes fewer than 550,000 distinct CDR3 sequences. Germline-derived CDR1 and CDR2 are KGHDR and SFDVKD. The CDR3 covers 13 residues. Regarding this clonotype: Its antigen remains unidentified.

Sequenced material: blood T cells: a sorted CD56 or NKG2C T cell subset, CD4+ or CD8+ T cells, or bulk PBMC T cells (not recorded which). The clonotype comes from a woman in her 50s in good health. The rearrangement uses TRBV24-1 and TRBJ2-1; the D call of TRBD1 rests on TCRdb alone, since no DNA is present to check it. The CDR3 is CATSDLSRTGQFF.